This T cell receptor (beta chain) was observed in a study of blood T cell repertoires in COVID-19. Overall study: The origin of the acute and convalescent COVID-19 samples was the United States, Italy and Spain. Nucleic acid was either cDNA or gDNA, and it came from T cells, B-cell-depleted T cells, or PBMCs.

Looked up from germline, CDR1 is MDHEN and CDR2 is SYDVKM. Trimming shortened V by 10 bases and J by 4 bases, and 20 bases separated the two germline ends. The CDR3 spans 14 residues. Authors' analysis steps: Reference gene primer amplification gave nucleated cell count estimates. Assay: immunoSEQ multiplex PCR; the TCRdb copy retains only in-frame clones and omits some. Clone size and the V and J calls come from that table; the DNA yielded D and trimming. The sample yields nearly 300,000 clones, approximately 90% seen once. The genes are TRBV28 and TRBJ2-7, with TRBD1 as a possible D gene (6 bases). This TCR was recovered from a woman under 40 who had recovered from COVID-19. Sequencing used peripheral blood. The CDR3 nucleotides read TGTGCCACCCACCGGGACACTTTACAGTACGAGCAGTACTTC. Its translation is CATHRDTLQYEQYF.